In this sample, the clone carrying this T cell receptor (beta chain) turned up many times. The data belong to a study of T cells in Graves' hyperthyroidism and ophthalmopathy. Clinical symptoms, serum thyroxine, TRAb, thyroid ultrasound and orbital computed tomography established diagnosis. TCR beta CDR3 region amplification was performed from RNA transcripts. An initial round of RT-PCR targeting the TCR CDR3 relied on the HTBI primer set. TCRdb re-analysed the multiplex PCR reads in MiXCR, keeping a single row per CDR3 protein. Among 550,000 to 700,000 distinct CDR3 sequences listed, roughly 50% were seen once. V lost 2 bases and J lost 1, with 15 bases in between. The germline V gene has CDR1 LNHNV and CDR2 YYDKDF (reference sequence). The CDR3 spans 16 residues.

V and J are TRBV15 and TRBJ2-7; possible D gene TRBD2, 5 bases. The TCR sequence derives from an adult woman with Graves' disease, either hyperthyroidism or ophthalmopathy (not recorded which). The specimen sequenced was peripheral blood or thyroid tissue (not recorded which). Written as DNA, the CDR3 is TGTGCCACCAGCAGATCAAACCCGGACTCTTCCTACGAGCAGTACTTC. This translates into CATSRSNPDSSYEQYF.